These 9 T cell receptor beta chains were all obtained from the same sample, sequenced in a study of blood T cells in healthy people across ages. With a J-beta primer mix and a sample-barcoded 5' primer, a second PCR ran about 6 to 11 cycles. TCRdb re-analysed the 5' RACE reads in MiXCR, keeping a single row per CDR3 protein. Of about 970,000 distinct CDR3 sequences in the sample, about 51% were seen once. Sequenced: blood. The source of these receptors is a woman aged 55-70 years in good health.

The chain combines TRBV7-6 with TRBJ2-4, with D unclear. The J call is doubtful: the DNA matches TRBJ2-7 better. This CDR3 is 13 amino acids long. Germline V gene data show CDR1 as SGHVS and CDR2 as FNYEAQ. The CDR3 is CASRQNPLSEQYF. The CDR3 DNA sequence: TGTGCCAGCAGACAAAACCCCCTCTCCGAGCAGTACTTC.

The rearrangement links TRBV29-1 to TRBJ2-7, with 9 bases fitting TRBD2. The germline gives CDR1 SQVTM, CDR2 ANQGSEA. The CDR3 totals 14 residues. V lost 4 bases to trimming and J lost 4 bases; unmatched junction nucleotides: 8. The CDR3 coding sequence is TGCAGCGTTGGAGGGCTAGCGGGAATTTACGAGCAGTACTTC. Protein sequence: CSVGGLAGIYEQYF.

The genes are TRBV4-2 and TRBJ1-2; no firm D call. The CDR3 loop spans 13 amino acids. V was cut by 0 bases and J by 4 bases, with 6 bases left in between. CDR1 LGHNA and CDR2 YNFKEQ come from the germline V gene. This chain's CDR3 is CASSQEQIYGYTF. The DNA of the CDR3 is TGTGCCAGCAGCCAAGAGCAAATCTATGGCTACACCTTC.

This clonotype was counted between two and nine times. The genes are TRBV7-3 and TRBJ2-7; 9 bases agree with TRBD1. With 5 bases clipped from V and 5 bases from J, the junction kept 13 bases outside the gene matches. Germline V gene lookup returns CDR1 SGHTA and CDR2 FQGTGA. The CDR3 consists of 16 residues. In DNA, the CDR3 is TGTGCCAGCAGCCCCTCGTGGTTGGGACAGGGTAACGAGCAGTACTTC. Protein product: CASSPSWLGQGNEQYF.

CDR3 region: CASSLESNPLAGSYEQYF. As DNA, the CDR3 is TGTGCCAGCAGCTTAGAATCCAACCCACTAGCGGGATCCTACGAGCAGTACTTC. V usage is TRBV7-2 and J usage is TRBJ2-7; 10 bases map to TRBD2. The junction had 10 bases not matched to a gene; V was cut back by 1 base and J by 1 base. This CDR3 is built from 18 residues. Germline assignment: CDR1 SGHTA and CDR2 FQGNSA.

Here the CDR3 reads CSAHSPQYF. Written as DNA, the CDR3 is TGCAGTGCCCACAGCCCGCAGTATTTT. This sequence joins TRBV20-1 and TRBJ2-3; D not certain. The CDR3 is 9 amino acids. CDR1 is DFQATT and CDR2 is SNEGSKA in the germline V gene (reference sequence). Trimming shortened V by 6 bases and J by 10 bases, and 8 bases separated the two germline ends.

The chain joins TRBV4-3 to TRBJ2-4; the D gene is possibly TRBD1 (5 bases). The end of the DNA fits TRBJ2-7 better, so the J call may be wrong. The V gene's germline CDR1 is LGHNA and CDR2 YSLEER. CDR3 length: 16 residues. The CDR3 coding sequence is TGCGCCAGCAGCCAAGATCTAGGGGTCGTCCGGAACGAGCAGTACTTC. It encodes CASSQDLGVVRNEQYF.

J is TRBJ2-1 and V is TRBV10-3, with 11 bases lining up with TRBD1. Unmatched junction bases numbered 9, after V lost 6 bases and J lost 5 bases. The CDR3 extends over 16 amino acids. Germline V gene lookup returns CDR1 ENHRY and CDR2 SYGVKD. CDR3 loop: CAIRRTGGASNNEQFF. The DNA of the CDR3 is TGTGCCATCAGAAGGACAGGGGGCGCGAGTAACAATGAGCAGTTCTTC.

CDR3 sequence: CSASFSGRVYEQYF. The CDR3 DNA reads as TGCAGTGCTTCATTTAGCGGGAGAGTGTACGAGCAGTACTTC. The chain joins TRBV20-1 to TRBJ2-7, with 9 bases matching TRBD2. Germline V gives CDR1 DFQATT, CDR2 SNEGSKA (reference sequence). Trimming removed 5 bases from V and 4 bases from J; junction bases left unmatched: 9. CDR3 length: 14 residues.